The rows below give T cell receptor beta chains drawn from one sample of a study of blood T cell repertoires in COVID-19. Measured with immunoSEQ multiplex PCR; TCRdb has only the in-frame clones, and not every one. The data show 150,000 to 200,000 clones, with around 79% seen just once and over 5% held by the top ten. Sequencing was carried out using peripheral blood. The receptors originated from a woman in her thirties or forties with COVID-19, enrolled during active disease. Each CDR3 is given with its conserved first and last residue. The D gene is left open where the match is weak. Not all rows give a size; the values are once, few, many and, for expanded clones, a class.

>TRBV12-3/TRBV12-4|NA|TRBJ1-2|NA
CASNLKGLGYTF
TGTGCCAGCAACTTAAAGGGGCTTGGCTACACCTTC
>TRBV25-1|once|TRBJ1-1|NA
CASSAQGGGNTEAFF
TGTGCCAGCAGTGCTCAAGGCGGAGGGAACACTGAAGCTTTCTTT
>TRBV6-5|NA|TRBJ2-7|TRBD2
CASSYAYPAGGYEQYF
TGTGCCAGCAGTTACGCCTACCCCGCGGGAGGCTACGAGCAGTACTTC
>TRBV3-1/TRBV3-2|NA|TRBJ2-2|TRBD2
CASTRTSGSTGELFF
TGTGCCAGCACCCGGACTAGCGGGAGTACCGGGGAGCTGTTTTTT
>TRBV6-5|NA|TRBJ1-1|TRBD1
CASSPRQGASEAFF
TGTGCCAGCAGTCCGAGACAGGGGGCCTCTGAAGCTTTCTTT
>TRBV2|NA|TRBJ1-3|NA
CASSEARQISGNTIYF
TGTGCCAGCAGTGAAGCTAGACAGATCTCTGGAAACACCATATATTTT
>TRBV10-1|NA|TRBJ2-7|TRBD1
CASSGPGTGEYEQYF
TGCGCCAGCAGTGGACCCGGGACAGGGGAATACGAGCAGTACTTC
>TRBV11-3|NA|TRBJ2-7|TRBD1
CASSSRTGAGYEQYF
TGTGCCAGCAGCTCGCGGACAGGGGCCGGGTACGAGCAGTACTTC
>TRBV9|NA|TRBJ2-1|NA
CASSVVGVANEQFF
TGTGCCAGCAGCGTAGTGGGCGTCGCGAATGAGCAGTTCTTC
>TRBV6-9|NA|TRBJ2-7|NA
CASTPPPGALCGPYEQYF
TGTGCCAGCACCCCCCCTCCGGGAGCCTTATGCGGTCCGTACGAGCAGTACTTC
>TRBV4-1|once|TRBJ2-3|TRBD2
CASSQGPGLAGEYTQYF
TGCGCCAGCAGCCAAGGCCCGGGACTAGCGGGGGAGTATACGCAGTATTTT
>TRBV3-1/TRBV3-2|NA|TRBJ2-1|TRBD2
CASTGGGAREQFF
TGTGCCAGCACGGGCGGGGGGGCGAGGGAGCAGTTCTTC
>TRBV7-2|NA|TRBJ1-2|NA
CASSLARVVGYGYTF
TGTGCCAGCAGCTTAGCCAGGGTAGTAGGCTATGGCTACACCTTC
>TRBV20-1|NA|TRBJ2-7|TRBD2
CSASYGGYGEQYF
TGCAGTGCTAGTTACGGGGGGTATGGCGAGCAGTACTTC
>TRBV18|few|TRBJ2-1|NA
CASSPRGIGTRPKGYNEQFF
TGTGCCAGCTCACCAAGGGGGATAGGGACCAGGCCGAAGGGTTACAATGAGCAGTTCTTC
>TRBV5-5|NA|TRBJ1-1|TRBD1
CASSLEQGARPEAFF
TGTGCCAGCAGCCTTGAACAGGGGGCGCGGCCTGAAGCTTTCTTT
>TRBV29-1|NA|TRBJ2-5|NA
CSVEDRGGEETQYF
TGCAGCGTTGAAGATCGAGGAGGGGAAGAGACCCAGTACTTC
>TRBV4-2|NA|TRBJ1-2|TRBD1
CASSHPPGGRGYTF
TGTGCCAGCAGCCACCCACCAGGGGGCCGTGGCTACACCTTC
>TRBV4-1|NA|TRBJ1-1|NA
CASSHFLSGEAFF
TGCGCCAGCAGCCATTTCCTGAGCGGAGAAGCTTTCTTT
>TRBV18|NA|TRBJ2-7|TRBD2
CASSLPGRVFYEQYF
TGTGCCAGCTCACTACCCGGGAGGGTGTTCTACGAGCAGTACTTC
>TRBV11-2|NA|TRBJ2-1|TRBD2
CASSLVGGLAGVYEQFF
TGTGCCAGCAGCTTAGTAGGGGGACTAGCGGGCGTATACGAGCAGTTCTTC
>TRBV6-5|few|TRBJ2-3|NA
CASKRGPQLTDTQYF
TGTGCCAGCAAAAGAGGCCCGCAACTCACAGATACGCAGTATTTT
>TRBV30|NA|TRBJ2-7|NA
CAWSVSRYEQYF
TGTGCCTGGAGTGTTTCCCGGTACGAGCAGTACTTC
>TRBV6-5|NA|TRBJ1-5|NA
CASSYSPGGNQPQHF
TGTGCCAGCAGTTACTCGCCAGGAGGAAATCAGCCCCAGCATTTT
>TRBV3-1/TRBV3-2|NA|TRBJ2-7|TRBD2
CASSHYRTSDNEQYF
TGTGCCAGCAGCCATTATCGGACTAGCGACAACGAGCAGTACTTC